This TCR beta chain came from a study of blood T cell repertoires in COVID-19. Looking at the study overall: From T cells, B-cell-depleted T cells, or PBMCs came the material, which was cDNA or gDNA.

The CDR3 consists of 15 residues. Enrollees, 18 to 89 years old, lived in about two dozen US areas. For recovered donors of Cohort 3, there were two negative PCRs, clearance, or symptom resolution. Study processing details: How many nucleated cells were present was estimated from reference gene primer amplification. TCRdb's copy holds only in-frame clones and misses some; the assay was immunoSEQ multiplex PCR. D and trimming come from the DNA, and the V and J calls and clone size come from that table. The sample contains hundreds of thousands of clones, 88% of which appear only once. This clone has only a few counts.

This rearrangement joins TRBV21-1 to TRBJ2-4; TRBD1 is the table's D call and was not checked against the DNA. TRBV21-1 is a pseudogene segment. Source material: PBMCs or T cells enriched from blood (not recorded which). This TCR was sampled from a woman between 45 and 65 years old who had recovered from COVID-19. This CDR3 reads CASRKDRAPVDIQYF. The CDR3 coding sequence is TGTGCCAGCAGAAAAGACAGGGCGCCTGTAGACATTCAGTACTTC.